This T cell receptor beta chain came from a study of OX40 agonist ivuxolimab in advanced cancers. Study as a whole: Partial responses were achieved by three patients, one with hepatocellular carcinoma and two with cutaneous melanoma.

Clones were sequenced by immunoSEQ multiplex PCR, and TCRdb holds only the in-frame ones, with some missing. The table includes over 100,000 clones, 85% to 95% detected once. The V and J ends lost 2 bases and 7 bases respectively, with 9 bases between them. Germline V gives CDR1 MNHNY, CDR2 SVGAGI (reference sequence). The CDR3 extends over 13 amino acids. This TCR came from an adult with an advanced solid tumor such as melanoma, head and neck, liver or kidney cancer. The chain has TRBV6-6 and TRBJ1-5, with D possibly TRBD1 on 5 matching bases. Sequencing used CD4+ or CD8+ T cells sorted from blood, obtained in a trial of the OX40 agonist ivuxolimab. The CDR3: CASSYVRDQPQHF. In DNA form, the CDR3 reads TGTGCCAGCAGTTACGTCAGGGACCAGCCCCAGCATTTT.